What follows describes a single T cell receptor beta chain. Method: immunoSEQ multiplex PCR; TCRdb's copy keeps in-frame clones and lacks some. Of some 160,000 clones listed, 85% are singletons. These data are taken from a study of blood T cell repertoires in COVID-19. This CDR3 spans 13 amino acids. With V trimmed by 4 bases and J by 5 bases, 4 bases remained unmatched. Germline V gives CDR1 SGHRS, CDR2 YFSETQ. J is TRBJ2-7 and V is TRBV5-1, with 9 positions matching TRBD1. The sample taken for sequencing was PBMCs or T cells enriched from blood (not recorded which). This sequence was found in a woman aged 40 to 50 who had recovered from COVID-19. This chain's CDR3 is CASSTRTGDEQYF. Written as DNA, the CDR3 is TGCGCCAGCAGCACCCGGACAGGGGACGAGCAGTACTTC.